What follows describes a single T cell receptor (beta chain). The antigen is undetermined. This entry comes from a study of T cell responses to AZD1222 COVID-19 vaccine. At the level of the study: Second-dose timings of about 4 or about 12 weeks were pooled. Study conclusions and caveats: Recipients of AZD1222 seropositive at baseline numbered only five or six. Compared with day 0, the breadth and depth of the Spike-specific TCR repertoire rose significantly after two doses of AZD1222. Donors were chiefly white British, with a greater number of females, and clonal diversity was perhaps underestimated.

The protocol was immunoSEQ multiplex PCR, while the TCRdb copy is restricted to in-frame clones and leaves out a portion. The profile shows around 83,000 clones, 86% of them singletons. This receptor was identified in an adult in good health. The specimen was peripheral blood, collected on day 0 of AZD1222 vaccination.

DNA of the CDR3: TGTGCCAGCACCGCAGTCGCTGTGCGGGGCCAAGAGACCCAGTACTTC. As protein: CASTAVAVRGQETQYF. This sequence joins TRBV7-9 and TRBJ2-5, with a tentative D call TRBD2 (6 bases). Germline V gives CDR1 SEHNR, CDR2 FQNEAQ (reference sequence). The CDR3 sequence is 16 residues long. The V and J ends lost 7 bases and 1 base respectively, with 19 bases between them.